This T cell receptor (beta chain) comes out of a study of blood T cell repertoires in COVID-19. Overall study: T cells, B-cell-depleted T cells, or PBMCs provided the cDNA or gDNA that served as material.

V was cut by 2 bases and J by 1 base, with 8 bases left in between. CDR3 length equals 14 residues. Germline values: CDR1 SGHNT, CDR2 YENEEA. In the authors' methods: It was from reference gene primer amplification that nucleated cell counts were estimated. Produced via immunoSEQ multiplex PCR; TCRdb's table is partial and in-frame only. D and trimming were read from the DNA, whereas the V and J calls and clone size are those reported in that table. The sample has around 190,000 clones, 86% seen once. This clonotype originated in a woman in her 40s in a cohort exposed to, infected with or recovered from COVID-19 (not recorded which). The sample consisted of PBMCs or T cells enriched from blood (not recorded which). V and J are TRBV11-3 and TRBJ1-1; D gene ambiguous. CDR3 sequence reads: CASSLNPTNTEAFF. The CDR3 coding sequence is TGTGCCAGCAGCTTAAATCCTACGAACACTGAAGCTTTCTTT. Together with reference TRBV11-3 and TRBJ1-1, the CDR3 gives the full variable domain: EAGVVQSPRYKIIEKKQPVAFWCNPISGHNTLYWYLQNLGQGPELLIRYENEEAVDDSQLPKDRFSAERLKGVDSTLKIQPAELGDSAVYLCASSLNPTNTEAFFGQGTRLTVV.